This T cell receptor beta chain was identified during a study of early T cells in non-severe SARS-CoV-2 infection (dated by TCRdb to the early 2020s). With regard to the full study: Because TCR sequencing relied on bulk RNA taken from unsorted whole blood, pairing of alpha and beta chains was not possible.

Findings and caveats that apply to the study as a whole: VDJdb matching was skewed toward anti-spike CD8 responses, so virus-specific expansions were likely underestimated and private and CD4 specificities were missed.

This clonotype came up many times. Its antigen is still unknown. One base away there is no much larger clone; base qualities are not given. The study was a case-control design nested within a healthcare worker cohort in London, UK, with weekly nasopharyngeal swab PCR tests and blood sampling. Healthcare workers were recruited during the week of the UK lockdown, between 23 and 31 March 2020, and followed weekly for up to about 15 weeks. Trimming leaves V shorter by 3 bases and J shorter by 3 bases, with the junction holding 4 bases beyond the gene matches. Taken from the germline V gene, the CDR1 and CDR2 loops are SGHTA and FQGNSA. The CDR3 sequence holds 15 residues, the cysteine and phenylalanine included. Here the CDR3 DNA is all that survives: 45 bases in frame from base 1. To prepare the library, 5' RACE was applied. Instrument used: NextSeq 500. The TCR library protocol attached unique molecular identifiers to individual cDNA molecules to correct for sequencing error and PCR bias. Both TCR alpha and beta chains were sequenced, and tight co-correlation was observed between alpha and beta sequence abundances in each sample. In the original analysis: V gene, J gene and CDR3 annotation of TCR sequences was performed with Decombinator V4. Expanded TCRs were defined as changing significantly between any two time points under a Poisson model with p below 0.0001. TCR abundances were normalised to the total number of TCRs sequenced in each sample and reported as counts per million. TRAV1-2 paired with TRAJ12, TRAJ20 or TRAJ33 defined MAIT TCRs, while TRAV10 paired with TRAJ18 defined iNKT TCRs. VDJdb, accessed 1 November 2021, was searched for CMV, EBV and SARS-CoV-2 annotated TCRs, with TCRs annotated for multiple antigens excluded. TCRdb took the public reads, trimmed them with fastp at Q25, ran MiXCR for clone calling and kept in-frame beta chains. Here each entry gathers all rows of one CDR3 protein and keeps the most common genes and DNA. These V and J calls are TCRdb output, not the study's own analysis. For this sample the table gives 45,000 to 60,000 distinct CDR3 sequences, of which about 10% were detected only once. The ten largest clones take up around 4.1% of the sample.

The sequence is built from TRBV7-2 and TRBJ2-1; TRBD1 fits 8 bases in the junction. The sample comprised whole blood. The sequence derives from an adult who was a healthcare worker with PCR-confirmed SARS-CoV-2 infection or an uninfected control (not recorded which). CDR3 region: CASSLPGQDYNEQFF. The sequence in DNA is TGTGCCAGCAGCTTGCCGGGACAGGACTACAATGAGCAGTTCTTC.